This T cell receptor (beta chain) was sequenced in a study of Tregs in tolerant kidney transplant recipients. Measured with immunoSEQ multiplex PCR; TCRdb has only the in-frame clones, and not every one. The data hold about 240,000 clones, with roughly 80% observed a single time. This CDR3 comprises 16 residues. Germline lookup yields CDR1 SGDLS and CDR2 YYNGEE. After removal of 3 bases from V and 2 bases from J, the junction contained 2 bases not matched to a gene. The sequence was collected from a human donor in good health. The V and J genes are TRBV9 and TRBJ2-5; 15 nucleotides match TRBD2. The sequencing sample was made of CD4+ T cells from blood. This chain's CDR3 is CASSGGTSGGQETQYF. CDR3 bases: TGTGCCAGCAGCGGAGGGACTAGCGGGGGGCAAGAGACCCAGTACTTC.